The TCR beta chain described here comes from a study of T cells in localized non-small cell lung cancer. General study findings and limits: Uninvolved neighboring lung showed the greatest T cell clonality, exceeding tumor. Researchers found a median approximately 53 of the top 100 tumor clones in adjacent lung. Longer overall survival was linked to higher blood T cell density.

The data were produced by immunoSEQ multiplex PCR, yet TCRdb's version contains in-frame clones alone and is incomplete. The sample carries some 24,000 clones, approximately 92% recorded once. CDR3 length equals 15 residues. From germline, CDR1 is MNHEY and CDR2 SVGAGI. V shed 0 bases and J shed 3 bases, with 12 bases lying between them. To note about this clone: Its specificity is not known.

The material was peripheral blood, obtained before any cancer treatment. The chain uses TRBV6-5 and TRBJ2-7; D is possibly TRBD2 (6 bases). This clonotype originated in a man between 40 and 69 years old with stage III squamous cell lung carcinoma. The CDR3 region is CASSYSQEGGYEQYF. The CDR3 region has the DNA TGTGCCAGCAGTTACTCGCAGGAGGGAGGCTACGAGCAGTACTTC.